Listed below are T cell receptor beta chains from one sample, sequenced in a study of T cell changes during pregnancy in multiple sclerosis. Sequencing was performed with immunoSEQ multiplex PCR; in TCRdb, only in-frame clones are kept and a portion is missing. The repertoire holds roughly 70,000 clones, approximately 91% seen once, with about 2.1% in the top ten. Specimen: peripheral blood, collected in the first trimester of pregnancy. All receptors derive from a female donor with multiple sclerosis, enrolled in a pregnancy study. The CDR3 runs from the conserved cysteine through the conserved F or W. Each record gives: D gene, V gene, J gene, clone size, CDR3 protein, CDR3 DNA. A D gene is named only where the DNA matches it firmly. Expanded clones are given a class, and other clones once, few, many or no size at all.

D gene: .; V gene: TRBV10-3; J gene: TRBJ1-2; clone size: .; CDR3 protein: CAIASRAVRNYGYTF; CDR3 DNA: TGTGCCATCGCATCGCGGGCAGTTCGGAACTATGGCTACACCTTC
D gene: .; V gene: TRBV5-4; J gene: TRBJ1-2; clone size: .; CDR3 protein: CASSLIGGSYGYTF; CDR3 DNA: TGTGCCAGCAGCTTGATTGGAGGGAGCTATGGCTACACCTTC
D gene: TRBD1; V gene: TRBV30; J gene: TRBJ1-1; clone size: .; CDR3 protein: CAWSGDRGFFNTEAFF; CDR3 DNA: TGTGCCTGGAGTGGAGACAGGGGTTTCTTTAACACTGAAGCTTTCTTT
D gene: TRBD1; V gene: TRBV5-4; J gene: TRBJ1-2; clone size: .; CDR3 protein: CASSLGAGTETF; CDR3 DNA: TGTGCCAGCAGCTTAGGGGCAGGGACAGAGACCTTC
D gene: TRBD2; V gene: TRBV10-3; J gene: TRBJ2-5; clone size: .; CDR3 protein: CAISDPAGGYETQYF; CDR3 DNA: TGTGCCATCAGTGACCCAGCGGGAGGTTACGAGACCCAGTACTTC
D gene: TRBD1; V gene: TRBV9; J gene: TRBJ1-2; clone size: .; CDR3 protein: CASSVGDRGDYGYTF; CDR3 DNA: TGTGCCAGCAGCGTAGGAGACAGGGGTGACTATGGCTACACCTTC
D gene: .; V gene: TRBV5-1; J gene: TRBJ2-5; clone size: .; CDR3 protein: CASSLEGQGQETQYF; CDR3 DNA: TGCGCCAGCAGCTTGGAGGGGCAGGGGCAAGAGACCCAGTACTTC
D gene: TRBD1; V gene: TRBV19; J gene: TRBJ2-7; clone size: .; CDR3 protein: CASCKTGGSYEQYF; CDR3 DNA: TGTGCCAGTTGTAAAACAGGGGGGTCTTACGAGCAGTACTTC
D gene: .; V gene: TRBV18; J gene: TRBJ1-6; clone size: .; CDR3 protein: CASSEFGDGGSPLHF; CDR3 DNA: TGTGCCAGCTCAGAGTTTGGGGACGGGGGTTCACCCCTCCACTTT
D gene: .; V gene: TRBV7-9; J gene: TRBJ1-3; clone size: once; CDR3 protein: CASSLGISGNTIYF; CDR3 DNA: TGTGCCAGCAGCTTAGGTATCTCTGGAAACACCATATATTTT
D gene: TRBD2; V gene: TRBV27; J gene: TRBJ2-4; clone size: .; CDR3 protein: CASSSLRTSGRGARNIQYF; CDR3 DNA: TGTGCCAGCAGTTCCCTTCGGACTAGCGGGAGGGGGGCGAGAAACATTCAGTACTTC
D gene: .; V gene: TRBV2; J gene: TRBJ2-7; clone size: .; CDR3 protein: CASSDRPPFYEQYF; CDR3 DNA: TGTGCCAGCAGTGACAGGCCACCTTTCTACGAGCAGTACTTC
D gene: .; V gene: TRBV5-1; J gene: TRBJ1-5; clone size: once; CDR3 protein: CASSPGLDQPQHF; CDR3 DNA: TGCGCCAGCAGCCCAGGGCTTGATCAGCCCCAGCATTTT
D gene: TRBD1; V gene: TRBV7-9; J gene: TRBJ2-1; clone size: .; CDR3 protein: CASSRSGTGGIWEQFF; CDR3 DNA: TGTGCCAGCAGCAGAAGCGGGACAGGGGGCATCTGGGAGCAGTTCTTC
D gene: TRBD2; V gene: TRBV5-1; J gene: TRBJ2-1; clone size: once; CDR3 protein: CASSFRSGGPNEQFF; CDR3 DNA: TGCGCCAGCAGCTTTCGATCGGGAGGGCCTAATGAGCAGTTCTTC
D gene: .; V gene: TRBV21-1; J gene: TRBJ2-1; clone size: .; CDR3 protein: CARLLTGPYNEQFF; CDR3 DNA: TGTGCCAGACTTCTGACAGGGCCCTACAATGAGCAGTTCTTC
D gene: TRBD2; V gene: TRBV2; J gene: TRBJ2-2; clone size: .; CDR3 protein: CASSGSPSGGYNTGELFF; CDR3 DNA: TGTGCCAGCAGTGGTTCTCCTAGCGGGGGGTACAACACCGGGGAGCTGTTTTTT
D gene: TRBD2; V gene: TRBV2; J gene: TRBJ2-1; clone size: .; CDR3 protein: CASSVGEGYPSNEQFF; CDR3 DNA: TGTGCCAGCAGTGTTGGGGAGGGTTACCCATCCAATGAGCAGTTCTTC
D gene: .; V gene: TRBV7-8; J gene: TRBJ2-7; clone size: .; CDR3 protein: CASSLARSSAYEQYF; CDR3 DNA: TGTGCCAGCAGCTTAGCCCGGAGTAGTGCCTACGAGCAGTACTTC
D gene: .; V gene: TRBV10-3; J gene: TRBJ1-1; clone size: .; CDR3 protein: CAISAMAGPNTEAFF; CDR3 DNA: TGTGCCATCAGTGCCATGGCAGGTCCGAACACTGAAGCTTTCTTT
D gene: TRBD2; V gene: TRBV7-8; J gene: TRBJ2-5; clone size: .; CDR3 protein: CASSPTSGFQETQYF; CDR3 DNA: TGTGCCAGCAGCCCGACTAGCGGGTTCCAAGAGACCCAGTACTTC
D gene: TRBD1; V gene: TRBV6-5; J gene: TRBJ1-2; clone size: .; CDR3 protein: CASSYSLPDRMGYTF; CDR3 DNA: TGTGCCAGCAGTTACTCTCTTCCGGACAGGATGGGCTACACCTTC
D gene: TRBD2; V gene: TRBV2; J gene: TRBJ2-1; clone size: .; CDR3 protein: CARTISGRGSNEQFF; CDR3 DNA: TGTGCCAGGACGATTAGCGGGAGGGGGTCCAATGAGCAGTTCTTC
D gene: .; V gene: TRBV11-2; J gene: TRBJ1-1; clone size: .; CDR3 protein: CASSSTDQAFF; CDR3 DNA: TGTGCCAGCAGCTCAACAGATCAAGCTTTCTTT
D gene: TRBD2; V gene: TRBV19; J gene: TRBJ2-1; clone size: few; CDR3 protein: CASTKEAGSSYNEQFF; CDR3 DNA: TGTGCCAGTACAAAGGAAGCGGGAAGCTCCTACAATGAGCAGTTCTTC
D gene: .; V gene: TRBV9; J gene: TRBJ1-1; clone size: .; CDR3 protein: CASSLGRDTEAFF; CDR3 DNA: TGTGCCAGCAGCTTAGGCAGGGACACTGAAGCTTTCTTT
D gene: TRBD2; V gene: TRBV2; J gene: TRBJ2-7; clone size: .; CDR3 protein: CASTKAGTSGRGEQYF; CDR3 DNA: TGTGCCAGCACCAAGGCCGGGACTAGCGGGAGGGGCGAGCAGTACTTC
D gene: .; V gene: TRBV9; J gene: TRBJ2-2; clone size: .; CDR3 protein: CASSVTGNTGELFF; CDR3 DNA: TGTGCCAGCAGCGTAACAGGGAACACCGGGGAGCTGTTTTTT
D gene: .; V gene: TRBV5-1; J gene: TRBJ2-1; clone size: .; CDR3 protein: CASKNGRGTVNEQFF; CDR3 DNA: TGCGCCAGCAAGAACGGGCGCGGGACCGTCAATGAGCAGTTCTTC
D gene: .; V gene: TRBV18; J gene: TRBJ1-2; clone size: .; CDR3 protein: CASSPGSSRDYGYTF; CDR3 DNA: TGTGCCAGCTCACCAGGGAGTAGTAGGGACTATGGCTACACCTTC
D gene: .; V gene: TRBV19; J gene: TRBJ1-5; clone size: .; CDR3 protein: CASSIGHSNQPQHF; CDR3 DNA: TGTGCCAGTAGTATTGGACATAGCAATCAGCCCCAGCATTTT
D gene: TRBD1; V gene: TRBV2; J gene: TRBJ2-7; clone size: .; CDR3 protein: CASRQAGTGDYEQYF; CDR3 DNA: TGTGCCAGCAGACAAGCCGGGACAGGAGACTACGAGCAGTACTTC
D gene: .; V gene: TRBV5-1; J gene: TRBJ2-3; clone size: .; CDR3 protein: CASSSTGGTDTQYF; CDR3 DNA: TGCGCCAGCAGCTCCACCGGGGGCACAGATACGCAGTATTTT
D gene: .; V gene: TRBV7-8; J gene: TRBJ2-7; clone size: .; CDR3 protein: CASSLAGGAGASYEQYF; CDR3 DNA: TGTGCCAGCAGCTTAGCGGGGGGGGCGGGAGCTTCCTACGAGCAGTACTTC
D gene: TRBD2; V gene: TRBV29-1; J gene: TRBJ2-1; clone size: .; CDR3 protein: CSVEGTSGSFEQFF; CDR3 DNA: TGCAGCGTTGAAGGGACTAGCGGGAGTTTTGAGCAGTTCTTC
D gene: .; V gene: TRBV9; J gene: TRBJ2-2; clone size: .; CDR3 protein: CASSVSGTGYTGELFF; CDR3 DNA: TGTGCCAGCAGCGTATCCGGAACAGGGTACACCGGGGAGCTGTTTTTT
D gene: TRBD1; V gene: TRBV7-2; J gene: TRBJ1-1; clone size: .; CDR3 protein: CASLLSGGGTEAFF; CDR3 DNA: TGTGCCAGCCTACTTTCAGGGGGCGGAACTGAAGCTTTCTTT
D gene: TRBD2; V gene: TRBV11-2; J gene: TRBJ2-1; clone size: .; CDR3 protein: CASSTRAGGPNEQFF; CDR3 DNA: TGTGCCAGCAGTACTAGAGCGGGGGGGCCCAATGAGCAGTTCTTC
D gene: .; V gene: TRBV2; J gene: TRBJ1-1; clone size: .; CDR3 protein: CASRSGYTEAFF; CDR3 DNA: TGTGCCAGCAGGTCAGGGTACACTGAAGCTTTCTTT
D gene: TRBD1; V gene: TRBV6-1; J gene: TRBJ2-1; clone size: .; CDR3 protein: CASSEGDRLNEQFF; CDR3 DNA: TGTGCCAGCAGTGAAGGGGACAGACTTAATGAGCAGTTCTTC
D gene: TRBD1; V gene: TRBV5-1; J gene: TRBJ1-1; clone size: once; CDR3 protein: CASSLEDRSKKAFF; CDR3 DNA: TGCGCCAGCAGCTTGGAGGACAGGAGCAAGAAAGCTTTCTTT
D gene: .; V gene: TRBV6-1; J gene: TRBJ2-7; clone size: .; CDR3 protein: CASSQPGQQKNEQYF; CDR3 DNA: TGTGCCAGCAGCCAACCCGGACAGCAAAAAAACGAGCAGTACTTC
D gene: .; V gene: TRBV27; J gene: TRBJ2-1; clone size: .; CDR3 protein: CASSALSGGPLRQFF; CDR3 DNA: TGTGCCAGCAGTGCCCTATCCGGGGGGCCCCTACGGCAGTTCTTC
D gene: .; V gene: TRBV15; J gene: TRBJ2-3; clone size: .; CDR3 protein: CATSTRAGTDTQYF; CDR3 DNA: TGTGCCACCAGCACGAGAGCCGGCACAGATACGCAGTATTTT
D gene: TRBD2; V gene: TRBV5-1; J gene: TRBJ2-3; clone size: .; CDR3 protein: CASSSRLAGVNTDTQYF; CDR3 DNA: TGCGCCAGCAGCTCGAGACTAGCGGGGGTGAACACAGATACGCAGTATTTT
D gene: .; V gene: TRBV30; J gene: TRBJ2-1; clone size: .; CDR3 protein: CAWSVEKEAGLEFF; CDR3 DNA: TGTGCCTGGAGTGTAGAGAAAGAGGCGGGGTTGGAATTCTTC
D gene: TRBD1; V gene: TRBV10-3; J gene: TRBJ2-3; clone size: .; CDR3 protein: CAISNRDSFTDTQYF; CDR3 DNA: TGTGCCATCAGTAATCGGGACAGCTTCACAGATACGCAGTATTTT
D gene: .; V gene: TRBV5-1; J gene: TRBJ2-3; clone size: .; CDR3 protein: CASSLESRIADTQYF; CDR3 DNA: TGCGCCAGCAGCTTGGAGAGTAGGATAGCGGATACGCAGTATTTT